A single sample is the source of the 20 T cell receptor beta chains below, sequenced in a study of cytomegalovirus exposure and HLA in healthy donors. Primers for the PCR totalled 60 Vbeta and 13 Jbeta. Using immunoSEQ multiplex PCR, the repertoire was profiled, and TCRdb retains in-frame clones only, with some absent. The data hold some 98,000 clones, with about 76% observed a single time. The source material was PBMCs. The receptors shown here come from a human donor in good health.

This clone has a handful of counts. The chain couples TRBV12-5 to TRBJ1-5; TRBD1 agrees at 10 bases. With V trimmed by 5 bases and J by 4 bases, 2 bases remained unmatched. This CDR3 spans 14 amino acids. Germline loops: CDR1 LGHNT, CDR2 FRNRAP. The CDR3 region has the DNA TGTGCTAGTGGTGCGGGACAGGGGAATCAGCCCCAGCATTTT. Protein: CASGAGQGNQPQHF.

The J gene is TRBJ2-3, the V gene TRBV7-8; maybe TRBD1 (5 bases). Germline V lookup: CDR1 SGHVS, CDR2 FQNEAQ. The CDR3 consists of 15 residues. The V end lost 5 bases, the J end lost 3 bases, and 15 bases lay between the germline ends. The CDR3 bases are TGTGCCAGCAGCCTACTGGACATGGCAACAGATACGCAGTATTTT. It specifies CASSLLDMATDTQYF.

In DNA form, the CDR3 reads TGTGCCAGCACCCTGAGACTAGCGACAGATACGCAGTATTTT. Its translation: CASTLRLATDTQYF. The chain carries TRBV6-5 and TRBJ2-3; 8 bases agree with TRBD2. Trimming took 7 bases from V and 3 from J; bases not matched to a gene: 6. Germline V gene lookup returns CDR1 MNHEY and CDR2 SVGAGI. The CDR3 length is 14 residues.

The rearrangement joins TRBV25-1 to TRBJ2-5, with D maybe TRBD1 (6 bases). CDR1 is MGHDK and CDR2 is SYGVNS in the germline V gene. V lost 0 bases and J 11 bases, leaving 22 bases between the germline ends. The CDR3 sequence is 16 residues long. CDR3 DNA: TGTGCCAGCAGTGAATATGGAAGGACAGATACTGGGGAGCAGTACTTC. Translation: CASSEYGRTDTGEQYF.

The genes are TRBV18 and TRBJ1-5; perhaps TRBD1 as D (5 bases). V gave up 3 bases and J gave up 9 bases, with 9 bases separating them. The CDR3 totals 12 residues. In germline, CDR1 is KGHSH, CDR2 LQKENI. CDR3 amino acids: CASSPSGPPQHF. The CDR3 region has the DNA TGTGCCAGCTCACCTTCAGGGCCGCCCCAGCATTTT. The entire variable domain, with the rest obtained from reference TRBV18 and TRBJ1-5, is as follows: NAGVMQNPRHLVRRRGQEARLRCSPMKGHSHVYWYRQLPEEGLKFMVYLQKENIIDESGMPKERFSAEFPKEGPSILRIQQVVRGDSAAYFCASSPSGPPQHFGDGTRLSIL.

V is TRBV9 and J is TRBJ2-1; no clear D gene. The CDR3 is made up of 17 amino acids. From germline, CDR1 is SGDLS and CDR2 YYNGEE. The V end was cut by 0 bases, the J end by 0 bases, with 13 bases between. DNA for the CDR3: TGTGCCAGCAGCGTAGGTTTGCGAATAAACTCCTACAATGAGCAGTTCTTC. Encoded protein: CASSVGLRINSYNEQFF.

The chain couples TRBV5-1 to TRBJ1-2; 7 bases agree with TRBD1. Trimming at V came to 1 base and at J to 4 bases, leaving 7 bases not matched to a gene. The CDR3 length is 15 residues. CDR1 SGHRS and CDR2 YFSETQ come from the germline V gene. CDR3 region: CASSLTGAAGYGYTF. In DNA, the CDR3 is TGCGCCAGCAGCTTGACAGGGGCCGCCGGCTATGGCTACACCTTC.

The chain joins TRBV6-1 to TRBJ1-5, with D tentatively TRBD1 (6 bases). CDR3 length: 14 amino acids. Trimming stripped 4 bases from V and 6 bases from J, with 13 bases between. Germline V gives CDR1 MNHNS, CDR2 SASEGT. The CDR3 sequence: CASSAGQLGQPQHF. DNA for the CDR3: TGTGCCAGCAGTGCAGGACAGTTGGGTCAGCCCCAGCATTTT.

Only a few counts were recorded for this clone. The V gene is TRBV7-9, the J gene TRBJ2-7, with D perhaps matching TRBD1 (5 bases). Trimming pared 5 bases from V and 2 bases from J, leaving 10 bases between. The CDR3 is 13 amino acids. Per the germline V gene, CDR1 is SEHNR and CDR2 is FQNEAQ (reference sequence). Here the CDR3 reads CASSTDSPYEQYF. The CDR3 DNA reads as TGTGCCAGCAGCACTGACAGCCCCTACGAGCAGTACTTC. The full variable domain, with the rest looked up from reference TRBV7-9 and TRBJ2-7, is DTGVSQNPRHKITKRGQNVTFRCDPISEHNRLYWYRQTLGQGPEFLTYFQNEAQLEKSRLLSDRFSAERPKGSFSTLEIQRTEQGDSAMYLCASSTDSPYEQYFGPGTRLTVT.

The chain recombines TRBV6-5 with TRBJ2-1; 7 nucleotides match TRBD1. Germline assignment: CDR1 MNHEY and CDR2 SVGAGI. The ends lost 6 bases at V and 8 bases at J; junction bases unmatched: 4. The CDR3 runs 12 residues. The DNA of the CDR3 is TGTGCCAGCAGCGACAGGGTGTATGAGCAGTTCTTC. It encodes CASSDRVYEQFF.

This clone was counted only a few times. The rearrangement uses TRBV5-4 and TRBJ2-7, with D perhaps TRBD2 (6 bases). CDR1 is SGHNT, CDR2 YYREEE, per germline (reference sequence). The length of the CDR3 is 14 residues. The V and J ends lost 5 bases and 3 bases respectively, with 15 bases between them. The CDR3 DNA reads as TGTGCCAGCAGGGGCGGGATAACTGACTACGAGCAGTACTTC. It specifies CASRGGITDYEQYF.

The rearrangement links TRBV7-9 to TRBJ1-4; D remains unclear. The CDR3 consists of 15 residues. Germline V gene sequence: CDR1 SEHNR, CDR2 FQNEAQ (reference sequence). Trimming removed 4 bases from V and 5 bases from J, with 14 bases in between. The CDR3: CASSSYGEANEKLFF. The DNA for the CDR3 is TGTGCCAGCAGCTCTTACGGGGAGGCGAATGAAAAACTGTTTTTT.

This chain connects TRBV19 to TRBJ2-2; 7 nucleotides match TRBD1. This CDR3 comprises 16 residues. The germline CDR1 and CDR2 sequences are LNHDA and SQIVND (reference sequence). V lost 2 bases and J lost 5; bases outside the gene matches: 8. The CDR3 DNA reads as TGTGCCAGTAGTATACCACAGGGGTTCGGGACCGGGGAGCTGTTTTTT. Its translation is CASSIPQGFGTGELFF.

A single count supports this clone. The chain is built from TRBV6-1 and TRBJ2-1; 10 nucleotides agree with TRBD2. The J segment lost 6 bases and the V segment lost 6 bases, leaving 5 bases of the junction unmatched. Germline V CDR1 and CDR2: MNHNS, SASEGT. The CDR3 is 14 residues long. This chain's CDR3 is CASSGLAAANEQFF. The CDR3 DNA is TGTGCCAGCAGCGGACTAGCGGCAGCCAATGAGCAGTTCTTC.

A few counts support this clone. The chain links TRBV10-1 to TRBJ2-5; no definite D call. V lost 6 bases and J 0 bases, leaving 5 bases between the germline ends. Germline-derived CDR1 and CDR2 are WNHNN and SYGVQD (reference sequence). CDR3 size: 12 residues. In nucleotides, the CDR3 is TGCGCCAGCAGCCAAAACCAAGAGACCCAGTACTTC. It codes for CASSQNQETQYF.

This chain joins TRBV7-2 and TRBJ1-5, with a weak D call TRBD1 (5 bases). With 2 bases removed from V and 5 bases from J, the gap between germline ends came to 7 bases. The CDR3 has 13 residues. Germline V gene lookup returns CDR1 SGHTA and CDR2 FQGNSA. CDR3 sequence (DNA): TGTGCCAGCAGCTTACAGGGATATCAGCCCCAGCATTTT. Translation: CASSLQGYQPQHF.

This clone was counted once. The chain links TRBV6-1 to TRBJ1-5, with 8 positions matching TRBD1. Germline V gene data show CDR1 as MNHNS and CDR2 as SASEGT. V was pared by 5 bases and J by 3 bases, with 6 bases of the junction left unmatched. This CDR3 contains 15 residues. The CDR3 region has the DNA TGTGCCAGCAGTTGGGGACAGGAGATCAATCAGCCCCAGCATTTT. Its protein product is CASSWGQEINQPQHF.

The chain carries TRBV30 and TRBJ1-2, with no clear D. The CDR3 totals 13 residues. Germline V gene data show CDR1 as GTSNPN and CDR2 as SVGIG (reference sequence). The V end lost 1 base, the J end lost 5 bases, and 11 bases lay between the germline ends. The CDR3 nucleotides read TGTGCCTGGAGTGCTAGGAGTCGTTATGGCTACACCTTC. This gives the protein CAWSARSRYGYTF.

The chain combines TRBV15 with TRBJ2-6; D is undetermined. The CDR3 is made up of 16 amino acids. The V gene's germline CDR1 is LNHNV and CDR2 YYDKDF (reference sequence). V was cut by 3 bases and J by 2 bases, with 11 bases left in between. The CDR3 here is CATSSLRGTGANVLTF. DNA for the CDR3: TGTGCCACCAGCAGCCTTAGAGGCACTGGGGCCAACGTCCTGACTTTC.

V gene TRBV5-6 combines with J gene TRBJ2-7; 8 bases align to TRBD2. The CDR3 is made up of 14 amino acids. Germline V CDR1 and CDR2: SGHDT, YYEEEE. V gave up 5 bases and J gave up 0 bases; unmatched junction bases: 4. The CDR3 sequence is CASRGSGGSYEQYF. In nucleotides, the CDR3 is TGTGCCAGCAGAGGCAGCGGGGGCTCCTACGAGCAGTACTTC.